One sample yielded the 26 T cell receptor beta chains listed below, sequenced in a study of coeliac disease. The assay was immunoSEQ multiplex PCR, and TCRdb's table has in-frame clones only and misses some. The sample holds 4,000 to 5,000 clones, around three quarters seen once. Sample: lymphocytes from the gut lamina propria. These receptors came from a man aged 18 to 35 with celiac disease on a gluten-free diet.

V and J are TRBV5-1 and TRBJ2-5; 12 bases agree with TRBD1. CDR1 and CDR2 from the germline V gene are SGHRS and YFSETQ. V lost 4 bases and J lost 3; bases outside the gene matches: 13. The CDR3 sequence is 18 residues long. In nucleotides, the CDR3 is TGCGCCAGCAGCCTTGGGACAGGGGGCGCGTCAAAAAAAGAGACCCAGTACTTC. Its protein is CASSLGTGGASKKETQYF.

In its sample, this clone was seen once. The J gene is TRBJ1-1, the V gene TRBV28; the match to TRBD1 covers 9 bases. CDR1 is MDHEN, CDR2 SYDVKM, per germline. There are 16 residues in the CDR3. J gave up 1 base and V 5 bases, and 8 bases lay outside the gene matches. The CDR3 DNA sequence: TGTGCCAGCAGTACACGGCAGGACAGGGGGAACACTGAAGCTTTCTTT. Translating it yields CASSTRQDRGNTEAFF. The full variable domain, its missing parts supplied by reference TRBV28 and TRBJ1-1, is DVKVTQSSRYLVKRTGEKVFLECVQDMDHENMFWYRQDPGLGLRLIYFSYDVKMKEKGDIPEGYSVSREKKERFSLILESASTNQTSMYLCASSTRQDRGNTEAFFGQGTRLTVV.

The CDR3: CASSEFGQVNTEAFF. CDR3 sequence (DNA): TGTGCCAGCAGCGAGTTTGGACAGGTGAACACTGAAGCTTTCTTT. V and J are TRBV9 and TRBJ1-1; 7 bases match TRBD1. Germline trimming cut 3 bases from V and 0 bases from J; bases unmatched to any gene: 5. The germline gives CDR1 SGDLS, CDR2 YYNGEE. This CDR3 region has 15 residues.

V usage is TRBV6-5 and J usage is TRBJ1-3; 8 bases agree with TRBD1. This CDR3 is 14 amino acids long. The germline CDR1 and CDR2 sequences are MNHEY and SVGAGI. Losses at the gene ends were 6 bases for V and 8 bases for J; bases not matched to a gene: 9. The CDR3 reads CASRIGQGVYTIYF. CDR3 sequence (DNA): TGTGCCAGCAGAATCGGACAGGGAGTGTACACCATATATTTT.

The gene calls are TRBV6-1 and TRBJ1-2; 7 nucleotides match TRBD1. This CDR3 contains 13 residues. Germline-derived CDR1 and CDR2 are MNHNS and SASEGT. The V and J ends lost 6 bases and 6 bases, in that order; junction bases with no gene match: 7. CDR3 sequence reads: CASRRQGEDGYTF. CDR3 coding DNA: TGTGCCAGCAGGAGACAGGGAGAGGATGGCTACACCTTC.

This chain links TRBV6-5 with TRBJ1-3; D remains ambiguous. The V and J ends lost 6 bases and 7 bases respectively, with 19 bases between them. The CDR3 totals 15 residues. Germline V gene sequence: CDR1 MNHEY, CDR2 SVGAGI. This chain's CDR3 is CASSPGGWMANTIYF. The CDR3 nucleotides read TGTGCCAGCAGCCCCGGAGGCTGGATGGCGAACACCATATATTTT.

The chain joins TRBV27 to TRBJ1-1; 7 bases agree with TRBD1. The CDR3 extends over 16 amino acids. After removal of 4 bases from V and 4 bases from J, the junction contained 12 bases not matched to a gene. Germline lookup yields CDR1 MNHEY and CDR2 SMNVEV (reference sequence). CDR3 sequence reads: CASSSGQARRGTEAFF. The CDR3, as DNA: TGTGCCAGCAGTTCCGGACAGGCCAGGAGGGGCACTGAAGCTTTCTTT.

The chain recombines TRBV9 with TRBJ2-7, with D perhaps TRBD2 (5 bases). CDR3 length: 14 amino acids. Germline values: CDR1 SGDLS, CDR2 YYNGEE. Deletions cut 7 bases from V and 4 bases from J, with 18 bases between. The CDR3 nucleotides are TGTGCCAGCGGGGAGTCCCAGGTTCCTTACGAGCAGTACTTC. It yields the protein CASGESQVPYEQYF.

This chain uses TRBV6-1 with TRBJ2-7, with 8 bases lining up with TRBD1. Germline V gene sequence: CDR1 MNHNS, CDR2 SASEGT. The V and J ends lost 0 bases and 5 bases, in that order; junction bases with no gene match: 9. CDR3 size: 16 residues. CDR3 sequence: CASSEAVTGGRNEQYF. The CDR3 nucleotides are TGTGCCAGCAGTGAAGCCGTTACAGGGGGGAGAAACGAGCAGTACTTC.

CDR3 region: CASSHTLGQGKDYEQYF. As DNA, the CDR3 is TGTGCCAGTAGTCATACCCTGGGACAGGGTAAGGATTACGAGCAGTACTTC. The chain carries TRBV19 and TRBJ2-7, with 9 nucleotides matching TRBD1. Germline V gene lookup returns CDR1 LNHDA and CDR2 SQIVND (reference sequence). With V trimmed by 5 bases and J by 4 bases, 15 bases remained unmatched. This CDR3 is built from 17 residues.

The chain joins TRBV7-9 to TRBJ1-6, with 11 bases fitting TRBD1. V shed 8 bases and J 9 bases; nucleotides not matched to a gene: 6. The CDR3 totals 14 residues. From germline, CDR1 is SEHNR and CDR2 FQNEAQ (reference sequence). CDR3 in amino acids: CASGAGTGGSPLHF. The CDR3 DNA sequence: TGTGCCAGCGGGGCCGGGACAGGGGGTTCACCCCTCCACTTT.

This clone has a handful of counts. The rearrangement links TRBV19 to TRBJ2-7, with 7 bases that match TRBD1. CDR3 length equals 13 residues. The V and J ends lost 6 bases and 3 bases, in that order; junction bases with no gene match: 5. Germline CDR1 is LNHDA and CDR2 is SQIVND (reference sequence). The CDR3 bases are TGTGCCAGTAGAAAGGGACAGAGCTACGAGCAGTACTTC. Translated, it gives CASRKGQSYEQYF.

The chain joins TRBV6-5 to TRBJ2-5; possibly TRBD2 for D (6 bases). V dropped 6 bases and J dropped 2 bases, with 13 bases sitting between them. The germline V gene has CDR1 MNHEY and CDR2 SVGAGI. This CDR3 has 14 residues. Written as DNA, the CDR3 is TGTGCCAGCAGCTACGGGACTTCGCAAGAGACCCAGTACTTC. Residues: CASSYGTSQETQYF.

The CDR3 DNA reads TGTGCCAGCAGCTTCGGGAGGAACAATGAGCAGTTCTTC. Amino acids: CASSFGRNNEQFF. V and J are TRBV11-2 and TRBJ2-1, with 7 bases that match TRBD2. The CDR3 covers 13 residues. The germline gives CDR1 SGHAT, CDR2 FQNNGV. V shed 3 bases, J shed 5 bases, and the junction held 1 base outside the gene matches.

This clone occurred a few times. V and J are TRBV30 and TRBJ1-3; weak D call: TRBD1 (6 bases). Trimming left V 7 bases short and J 0 bases short, with 13 bases between. Germline V gene lookup returns CDR1 GTSNPN and CDR2 SVGIG (reference sequence). The CDR3 contains 14 residues. CDR3 DNA sequence: TGTGCCTCCTCGACAGGACTCTCTGGAAACACCATATATTTT. Protein product: CASSTGLSGNTIYF.

With regard to this clone: The same CDR3 also results from other DNA sequences found in this sample. V gene TRBV7-9 combines with J gene TRBJ1-1, with unresolved D. The CDR3 has 12 amino acids. Trimming left V 6 bases short and J 0 bases short, with 5 bases between. Germline V CDR1 and CDR2: SEHNR, FQNEAQ (reference sequence). The CDR3 loop is CASSVMNTEAFF. In DNA, the CDR3 is TGTGCCAGCAGTGTCATGAACACTGAAGCTTTCTTT.

The V and J genes are TRBV11-2 and TRBJ2-7, with 7 bases aligning to TRBD2. Germline V lookup: CDR1 SGHAT, CDR2 FQNNGV. CDR3 length equals 16 residues. The J segment lost 3 bases and the V segment lost 4 bases, leaving 12 bases of the junction unmatched. The CDR3 nucleotides read TGTGCCAGCAGCTCCGGGGGGAAAACCCCTTTCTACGAGCAGTACTTC. Translating gives CASSSGGKTPFYEQYF.

This clone was seen a few times. This sequence joins TRBV20-1 and TRBJ1-1; no clear D. There are 11 residues in the CDR3. V was clipped by 7 bases and J by 1 base, with 7 bases between them. The germline CDR1 and CDR2 sequences are DFQATT and SNEGSKA (reference sequence). The DNA for the CDR3 is TGCAGTGTGCCAGGGAACACTGAAGCTTTCTTT. It yields the protein CSVPGNTEAFF.

This rearrangement joins TRBV4-1 to TRBJ2-7, with TRBD1 as a possible D gene (5 bases). CDR3 length: 14 residues. The germline V gene encodes CDR1 MGHRA and CDR2 YSYEKL. Trimming cost V 1 base and J 5 bases, with 12 bases left between them. CDR3 DNA sequence: TGCGCCAGCAGCCAAGGGCAGGGTGCCGACGAGCAGTACTTC. It specifies CASSQGQGADEQYF.

The rearrangement links TRBV6-1 to TRBJ1-3; D may be TRBD1 (5 bases). The germline V and J ends were trimmed by 5 bases and 7 bases, with 15 bases remaining between them. CDR1 MNHNS and CDR2 SASEGT come from the germline V gene. The CDR3 totals 14 residues. Here the CDR3 DNA reads TGTGCCAGCAGTCTCGGACACGAGAGGAACACCATATATTTT. It encodes CASSLGHERNTIYF.

The chain is built from TRBV27 and TRBJ1-1; D is possibly TRBD1 (5 bases). V dropped 7 bases and J dropped 7 bases, with 16 bases sitting between them. Germline CDR1 reads MNHEY; CDR2 reads SMNVEV (reference sequence). This CDR3 spans 13 amino acids. The CDR3 nucleotides read TGTGCCAGCACCTCGGGGGGGTTCCTTGAAGCTTTCTTT. Translation gives CASTSGGFLEAFF.

By share, this clone ranks as medium-sized. The chain links TRBV9 to TRBJ2-7, with a possible D match to TRBD2 (6 bases). This CDR3 has 14 residues. The germline V gene has CDR1 SGDLS and CDR2 YYNGEE. Trimming took 1 base from V and 3 from J, leaving 11 bases between them. For the CDR3, the DNA is TGTGCCAGCAGCGTATACCGGGACTTCTACGAGCAGTACTTC. This translates into CASSVYRDFYEQYF.

The gene calls are TRBV30 and TRBJ1-6; possible D gene TRBD1, 6 bases. The CDR3 has 18 residues. Trimming shortened V by 3 bases and J by 3 bases, and 21 bases separated the two germline ends. Germline CDR1 is GTSNPN and CDR2 is SVGIG (reference sequence). CDR3 DNA sequence: TGTGCCTGGAGCCTGGGGGCCAACTATGTGGGCTATAATTCACCCCTCCACTTT. It translates to CAWSLGANYVGYNSPLHF.

V gene TRBV6-5 combines with J gene TRBJ1-2; D not certain. V shed 2 bases and J shed 8 bases, with 9 bases lying between them. The CDR3 sequence is 12 residues long. The V gene's germline CDR1 is MNHEY and CDR2 SVGAGI. CDR3: CASSYALVGYTF. The CDR3 nucleotides are TGTGCCAGCAGTTACGCCCTAGTCGGCTACACCTTC.

The chain employs TRBV30 and TRBJ2-3; D is perhaps TRBD1 (5 bases). CDR1 is GTSNPN, CDR2 SVGIG, per germline (reference sequence). The CDR3 spans 12 residues. The CDR3 DNA reads as TGTGGGGGCCGGCAGAGCACAGATACGCAGTATTTT. Translation gives CGGRQSTDTQYF. The whole variable domain, filled in from reference TRBV30 and TRBJ2-3, reads SQTIHQWPATLVQPVGSPLSLECTVEGTSNPNLYWYRQAAGRGLQLLFYSVGIGQISSEVPQNLSASRPQDRQFILSSKKLLLSDSGFYLCGGRQSTDTQYFGPGTRLTVL.

This clone was observed a few times. Sequence at one end of the junction differs from germline and may be a read error. J is TRBJ1-2 and V is TRBV6-6, with D uncertain. This CDR3 is built from 12 residues. CDR1 and CDR2 (germline): MNHNY, SVGAGI (reference sequence). The CDR3 loop reads CASSSTGYDYTF. The CDR3 region has the DNA TGTGCCAGCAGTTCGACCGGGTATGACTACACCTTC.